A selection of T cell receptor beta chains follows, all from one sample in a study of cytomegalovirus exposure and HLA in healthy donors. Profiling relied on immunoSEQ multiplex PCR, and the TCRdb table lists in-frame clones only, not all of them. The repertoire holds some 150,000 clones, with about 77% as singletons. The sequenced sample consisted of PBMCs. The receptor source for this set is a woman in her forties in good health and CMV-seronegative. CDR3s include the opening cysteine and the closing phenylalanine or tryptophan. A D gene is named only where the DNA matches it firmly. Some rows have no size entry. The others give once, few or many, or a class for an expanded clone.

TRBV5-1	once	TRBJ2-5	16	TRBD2	CASSPGLAGEQETQYF	TGCGCCAGCAGCCCGGGACTAGCGGGGGAACAAGAGACCCAGTACTTC
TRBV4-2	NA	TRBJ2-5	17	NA	CASSQDTAGFSQATQYF	TGTGCCAGCAGCCAAGATACGGCGGGGTTTTCTCAAGCGACCCAGTACTTC
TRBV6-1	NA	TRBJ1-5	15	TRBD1	CASSLRDRRNQPQHF	TGTGCCAGCAGTTTAAGGGACAGGAGGAATCAGCCCCAGCATTTT
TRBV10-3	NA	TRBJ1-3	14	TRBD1	CAIRGTGAGNTIYF	TGTGCCATCAGGGGGACAGGGGCTGGAAACACCATATATTTT
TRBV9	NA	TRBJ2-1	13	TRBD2	CASSAGGYNEQFF	TGTGCCAGCAGCGCGGGGGGTTACAATGAGCAGTTCTTC
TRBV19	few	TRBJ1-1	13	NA	CASSVQGNTEAFF	TGTGCCAGTAGTGTACAGGGAAACACTGAAGCTTTCTTT
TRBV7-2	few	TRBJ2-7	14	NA	CASSPGGLTYEQYF	TGTGCCAGCAGCCCAGGGGGACTTACCTACGAGCAGTACTTC
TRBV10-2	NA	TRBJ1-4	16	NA	CASSERETGRNEKLFF	TGCGCCAGCAGTGAGCGAGAGACAGGACGTAATGAAAAACTGTTTTTT
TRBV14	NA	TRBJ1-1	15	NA	CASSPIQGMNTEAFF	TGTGCCAGCAGCCCGATTCAGGGCATGAACACTGAAGCTTTCTTT
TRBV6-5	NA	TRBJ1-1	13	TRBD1	CASQGQGMSEAFF	TGTGCCAGCCAGGGACAGGGGATGTCCGAAGCTTTCTTT
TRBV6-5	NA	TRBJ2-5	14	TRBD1	CASNRQGRKETQYF	TGTGCCAGCAACCGACAGGGGCGGAAGGAGACCCAGTACTTC
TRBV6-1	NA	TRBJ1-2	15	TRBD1	CASSEGGQGAIGYTF	TGTGCCAGCAGTGAAGGGGGACAGGGGGCGATTGGCTACACCTTC
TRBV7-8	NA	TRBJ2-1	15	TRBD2	CASSPGLAGGIEQFF	TGTGCCAGCAGCCCAGGACTAGCGGGGGGTATTGAGCAGTTCTTC
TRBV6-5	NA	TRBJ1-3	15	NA	CASSPTGNSGNTIYF	TGTGCCAGCAGTCCAACAGGGAACTCTGGAAACACCATATATTTT
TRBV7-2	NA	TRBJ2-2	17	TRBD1	CASSLGYPGGSSGELFF	TGTGCCAGCAGCTTAGGGTACCCAGGGGGATCGTCCGGGGAGCTGTTTTTT
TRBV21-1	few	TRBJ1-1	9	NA	CASPREAFF	TGTGCCAGTCCCCGTGAAGCTTTCTTT
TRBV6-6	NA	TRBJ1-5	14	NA	CASSLRQSNQPQHF	TGTGCCAGCAGTTTAAGACAGAGCAATCAGCCCCAGCATTTT
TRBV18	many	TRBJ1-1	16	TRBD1	CASSPSTAGGKTEAFF	TGTGCCAGCTCACCTAGTACGGCAGGGGGTAAAACTGAAGCTTTCTTT
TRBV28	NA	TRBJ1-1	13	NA	CASSYRGKTEAFF	TGTGCCAGCAGTTATAGGGGGAAAACTGAAGCTTTCTTT
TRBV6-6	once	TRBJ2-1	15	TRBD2	CASNPGGGTNNEQFF	TGTGCCAGCAACCCGGGGGGAGGGACGAACAATGAGCAGTTCTTC
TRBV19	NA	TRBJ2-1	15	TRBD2	CASRPLAGGRNEQFF	TGTGCCAGTAGGCCTCTAGCGGGGGGACGAAATGAGCAGTTCTTC
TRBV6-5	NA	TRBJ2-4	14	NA	CASSPVLAKNIQYF	TGTGCCAGCAGTCCCGTCCTAGCCAAAAACATTCAGTACTTC
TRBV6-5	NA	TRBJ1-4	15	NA	CASSSGGPFNEKLFF	TGTGCCAGCAGTTCGGGCGGGCCTTTTAATGAAAAACTGTTTTTT
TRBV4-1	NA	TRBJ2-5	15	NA	CASSQVGGGRETQYF	TGCGCCAGCAGCCAAGTGGGAGGGGGACGAGAGACCCAGTACTTC
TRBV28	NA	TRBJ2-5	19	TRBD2	CASSLIILSGGPVYETQYF	TGTGCCAGCAGTTTAATCATCTTGTCGGGAGGGCCGGTATACGAGACCCAGTACTTC
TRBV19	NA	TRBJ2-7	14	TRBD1	CASSGQGATYEQYF	TGTGCCAGTAGTGGACAGGGGGCCACCTACGAGCAGTACTTC
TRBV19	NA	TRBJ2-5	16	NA	CASSAFFGNTQETQYF	TGTGCCAGTAGTGCTTTTTTCGGGAATACTCAAGAGACCCAGTACTTC
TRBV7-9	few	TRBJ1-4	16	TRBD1	CASSWGSTGSNEKLFF	TGTGCCAGCAGCTGGGGTTCGACAGGGTCTAATGAAAAACTGTTTTTT
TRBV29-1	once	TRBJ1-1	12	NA	CSVRGAGTEAFF	TGCAGCGTCCGGGGGGCTGGAACTGAAGCTTTCTTT
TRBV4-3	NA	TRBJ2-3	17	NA	CASAPRIAAGDKDTQYF	TGCGCCAGCGCTCCCCGGATCGCGGCAGGGGATAAGGATACGCAGTATTTT
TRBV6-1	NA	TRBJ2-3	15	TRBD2	CASIRLAGGSDTQYF	TGTGCCAGCATCCGACTAGCGGGGGGATCAGATACGCAGTATTTT
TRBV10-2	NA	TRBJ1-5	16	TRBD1	CASSESTGVSNQPQHF	TGCGCCAGCAGTGAGTCCACAGGGGTTAGCAATCAGCCCCAGCATTTT
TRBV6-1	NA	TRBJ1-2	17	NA	CASSEAEGKLRGYGYTF	TGTGCCAGCAGTGAAGCGGAGGGGAAACTGAGAGGCTATGGCTACACCTTC
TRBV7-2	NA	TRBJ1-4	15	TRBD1	CASSFRQGAREKLFF	TGTGCCAGCAGCTTCCGTCAGGGGGCGCGTGAAAAACTGTTTTTT
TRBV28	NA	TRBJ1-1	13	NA	CASSLTGNTEAFF	TGTGCCAGCAGTTTAACAGGAAACACTGAAGCTTTCTTT
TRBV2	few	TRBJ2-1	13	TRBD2	CASSRGGYNEQFF	TGTGCCAGCAGTCGGGGGGGATACAATGAGCAGTTCTTC
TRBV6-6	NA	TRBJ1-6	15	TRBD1	CASRSGTGENSPLHF	TGTGCCAGCAGAAGTGGGACAGGGGAAAATTCACCCCTCCACTTT
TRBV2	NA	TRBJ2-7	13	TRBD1	CASGGQGAYEQYF	TGTGCCAGCGGGGGACAGGGGGCCTACGAGCAGTACTTC
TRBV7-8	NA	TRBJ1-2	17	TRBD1	CASSLGTPGQVYYGYTF	TGTGCCAGCAGCCTGGGGACTCCGGGACAGGTCTACTATGGCTACACCTTC
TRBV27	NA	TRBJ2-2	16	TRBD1	CASSSLTGGNTGELFF	TGTGCCAGCAGTTCCTTGACAGGGGGAAACACCGGGGAGCTGTTTTTT
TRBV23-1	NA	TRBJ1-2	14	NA	CASSLSLASYGYTF	TGCGCCAGCAGTTTAAGCCTTGCTAGCTATGGCTACACCTTC
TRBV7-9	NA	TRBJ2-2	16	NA	CASSLSPRVITGELFF	TGTGCCAGCAGCTTAAGTCCCCGGGTTATCACCGGGGAGCTGTTTTTT
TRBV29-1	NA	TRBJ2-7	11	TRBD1	CSVTTGYEQYF	TGCAGCGTTACGACAGGGTACGAGCAGTACTTC
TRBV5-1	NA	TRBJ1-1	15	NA	CASSSGLVLGAEAFF	TGCGCCAGCAGCTCGGGACTGGTTTTGGGGGCTGAAGCTTTCTTT
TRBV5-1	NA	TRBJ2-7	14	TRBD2	CASSFGGVSLEQYF	TGCGCCAGCAGCTTCGGGGGGGTTTCGCTCGAGCAGTACTTC
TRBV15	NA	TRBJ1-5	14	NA	CATSRDIGGQPQHF	TGTGCCACCAGCAGAGATATCGGGGGACAGCCCCAGCATTTT
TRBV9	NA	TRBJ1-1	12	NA	CASSVLPGITFF	TGTGCCAGCAGCGTACTCCCGGGGATAACTTTCTTT
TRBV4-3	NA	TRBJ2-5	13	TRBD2	CASSQGGGETQYF	TGCGCCAGCAGCCAAGGGGGAGGGGAGACCCAGTACTTC
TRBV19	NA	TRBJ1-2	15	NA	CASSTPGVRVNGYTF	TGTGCCAGTAGTACCCCGGGGGTTCGAGTGAATGGCTACACCTTC
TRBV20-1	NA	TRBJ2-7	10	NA	CSAYRDEQYF	TGCAGTGCTTACCGGGATGAACAGTACTTC
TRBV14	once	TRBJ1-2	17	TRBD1	CASSQGNSVTGLNGYTF	TGTGCCAGCAGCCAAGGTAACTCCGTGACAGGGCTCAATGGCTACACCTTC
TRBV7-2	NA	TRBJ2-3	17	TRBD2	CASSPGTSGTRTDTQYF	TGTGCCAGCAGCCCTGGGACTAGCGGGACACGCACAGATACGCAGTATTTT
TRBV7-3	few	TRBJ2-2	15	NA	CASSLIVGGTGELFF	TGTGCCAGCAGCTTAATAGTGGGGGGCACCGGGGAGCTGTTTTTT
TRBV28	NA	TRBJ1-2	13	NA	CASSLFIHHGYTF	TGTGCCAGCAGTTTATTCATCCATCATGGCTACACCTTC
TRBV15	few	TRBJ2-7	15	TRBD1	CATSRQGASHNEQYF	TGTGCCACCAGCAGACAGGGGGCCTCCCATAACGAGCAGTACTTC
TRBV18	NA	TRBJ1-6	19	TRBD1	CASSPLGDRGRFGVSPLHF	TGTGCCAGCTCACCACTCGGGGACAGGGGGCGATTCGGCGTTTCACCCCTCCACTTT
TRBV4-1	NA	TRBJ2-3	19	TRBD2	CASSQDFTTSGGREDTQYF	TGCGCCAGCAGCCAAGATTTTACGACTAGCGGGGGCAGGGAAGATACGCAGTATTTT
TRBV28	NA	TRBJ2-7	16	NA	CASRNSIGGTSYEQYF	TGTGCCAGCAGAAACTCTATCGGGGGAACTTCCTACGAGCAGTACTTC
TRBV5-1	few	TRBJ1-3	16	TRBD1	CASSKGQLSSGNTIYF	TGCGCCAGCAGCAAGGGACAGCTGAGCTCTGGAAACACCATATATTTT